This paragraph reports one T cell receptor beta chain. TCRdb keeps only in-frame clones here, not all; method: immunoSEQ multiplex PCR. The profile covers about 170,000 clones, with just over 90% appearing a single time and roughly 4.5% taken by the ten largest. Followed over time, Seattle patients had been enrolled while infection was active. CDR3 length: 14 amino acids. Germline CDR1 LGHDT, CDR2 YNNKEL (reference sequence). V lost 1 base and J lost 4, with 10 bases in between. This sample is part of a study of blood T cell repertoires in COVID-19. Overall study context: Specimens from acute and convalescent COVID-19 originated in the United States, Italy and Spain.

The sequenced sample consisted of peripheral blood. V and J are TRBV3-1 (or the pseudogene TRBV3-2) and TRBJ1-1; a weak D match, TRBD1 (5 bases). This clonotype was obtained from a man aged 18 to 29 with COVID-19, enrolled during active disease. Here the CDR3 DNA reads TGTGCCAGCAGCCAAGGGTGGAGGGGCACTGAAGCTTTCTTT. Its protein is CASSQGWRGTEAFF.